This T cell receptor beta chain was observed in a study of cytomegalovirus exposure and HLA in healthy donors. Across the study: Some 77 million unique TCRs from HLA-typed donors were held in an early release of data.

The CDR3 contains 14 residues. CDR1 and CDR2 (germline): MDHEN, SYDVKM. Trimming cost V 6 bases and J 7 bases; bases outside gene matches: 11. The table lists this clone with a count of one. Its antigen is currently unknown. Overall study findings and caveats: The records held CMV serostatus as the only immune exposure information. Researchers reported from a later analysis that most CMV-associated TCR beta chains appeared HLA-restricted.

Researchers ran the PCR with 60 Vbeta and 13 Jbeta primers. TCRdb's copy holds only in-frame clones and misses some; the assay was immunoSEQ multiplex PCR. The sample yields roughly 140,000 clones, about 64% seen once. This sequence was found in a woman in her 30s in good health and CMV-seropositive. The specimen sequenced was PBMCs. This rearrangement joins TRBV28 to TRBJ2-7; 8 bases line up with TRBD2. CDR3 region: CASRSQRGPLEQYF. CDR3 DNA sequence: TGTGCCAGCAGATCCCAGCGGGGGCCCTTGGAGCAGTACTTC.